This TCR beta chain was sequenced in a study of blood T cell repertoires in COVID-19. The repertoire was sequenced with immunoSEQ multiplex PCR; TCRdb's copy has only in-frame clones and lacks some. Here the sample spans around 25,000 clones, roughly 91% being singletons. The V gene's germline CDR1 is KGHSH and CDR2 LQKENI. The germline V and J ends were trimmed by 0 bases and 1 base, with 5 bases remaining between them. The CDR3 is made up of 14 amino acids. This receptor was obtained from a human donor with active COVID-19. The donor label of this sample is uncertain. Sequenced: peripheral blood. V usage is TRBV18 and J usage is TRBJ2-3; D call uncertain. CDR3 DNA: TGTGCCAGCTCACCACCCACTGGCACAGATACGCAGTATTTT. This codes for CASSPPTGTDTQYF.